This TCR beta chain comes out of a study of T cells in Graves' hyperthyroidism and ophthalmopathy. Study summary: Peripheral blood draws took place at initial diagnosis, ahead of any treatment.

This clonotype appeared a few times. Between the trimmed V and J ends, which lost 6 bases and 7 bases, there was a span of 18 bases. This CDR3 has 15 amino acids. Germline-derived CDR1 and CDR2 are MNHNS and SASEGT. It was RNA transcripts that yielded the amplified TCR beta CDR3 regions. The primer set for the first-round RT-PCR of the TCR CDR3 was HTBI. MiXCR was run by TCRdb on the multiplex PCR reads, yielding one entry per CDR3 protein. The sample has 350,000 to 400,000 distinct CDR3 sequences; 14% to 15% are singletons. Uncontrolled infection, other autoimmune disease, pregnancy or lactation disqualified patients from enrolment. The PBMCs studied were ones that came from 10 ml fresh peripheral blood.

The TCR sequence derives from a woman aged 25 to 39 with Graves' hyperthyroidism. The rearrangement joins TRBV6-1 to TRBJ1-4, with TRBD1 as a possible D gene (5 bases). Sequenced input: blood. As DNA, the CDR3 is TGTGCCAGCAGAACGATAACCTTAGGGGCTGAAAAACTGTTTTTT. Translated: CASRTITLGAEKLFF.